This T cell receptor (beta chain) was recovered during a study of control samples from healthy donors and cancer patients. This clone was seen once. Per the germline V gene, CDR1 is SGHRS and CDR2 is YFSETQ. CDR3 length: 16 residues. V was cut by 0 bases and J by 4 bases, with 17 bases left in between. Assay: immunoSEQ multiplex PCR; the TCRdb copy retains only in-frame clones and omits some. The sample lists 130,000 or so clones, roughly nine tenths occurring once. This clonotype was sampled from a man aged 50-60 years in good health. The chain joins TRBV5-1 to TRBJ2-7, with D perhaps given as TRBD1 or TRBD2 (5 bases each). The sequenced material came from blood. CDR3 coding DNA: TGCGCCAGCAGCTTGGCAGGGTCTGGTCCGGGGTACGAGCAGTACTTC. Translating gives CASSLAGSGPGYEQYF.